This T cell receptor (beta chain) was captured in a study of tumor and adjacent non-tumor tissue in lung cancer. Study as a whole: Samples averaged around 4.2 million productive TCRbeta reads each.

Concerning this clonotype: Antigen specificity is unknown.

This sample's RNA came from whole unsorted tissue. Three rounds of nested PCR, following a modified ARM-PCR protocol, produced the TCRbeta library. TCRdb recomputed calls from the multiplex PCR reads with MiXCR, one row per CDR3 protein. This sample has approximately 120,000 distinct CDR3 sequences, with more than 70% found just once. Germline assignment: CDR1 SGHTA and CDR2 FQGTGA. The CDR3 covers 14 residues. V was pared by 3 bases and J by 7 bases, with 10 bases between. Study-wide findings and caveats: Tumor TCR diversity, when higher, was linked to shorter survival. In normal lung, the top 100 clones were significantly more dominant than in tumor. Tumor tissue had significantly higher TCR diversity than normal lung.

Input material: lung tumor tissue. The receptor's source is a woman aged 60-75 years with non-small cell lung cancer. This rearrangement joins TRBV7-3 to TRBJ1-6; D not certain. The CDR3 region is CASSFGLSNSPLHF. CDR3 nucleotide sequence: TGTGCCAGCAGCTTCGGACTATCCAATTCACCCCTCCACTTT.